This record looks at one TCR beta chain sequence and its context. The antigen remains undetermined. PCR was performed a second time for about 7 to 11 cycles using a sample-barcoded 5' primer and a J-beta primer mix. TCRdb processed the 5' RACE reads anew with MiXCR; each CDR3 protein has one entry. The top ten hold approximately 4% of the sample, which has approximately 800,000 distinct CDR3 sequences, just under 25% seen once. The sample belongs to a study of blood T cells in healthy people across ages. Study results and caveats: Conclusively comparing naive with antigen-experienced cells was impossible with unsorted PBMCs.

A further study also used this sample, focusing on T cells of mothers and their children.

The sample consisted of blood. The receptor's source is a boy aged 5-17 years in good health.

The chain's CDR3 is CASSRTSGRYNEQFF. In DNA, the CDR3 is TGTGCCAGCAGCCGCACTAGCGGGAGGTACAATGAGCAGTTCTTC. The rearrangement links TRBV7-6 to TRBJ2-5; TRBD2 matches 12 bases. The J call may not be correct, given that the DNA end is closer to TRBJ2-1. Looked up from germline, CDR1 is SGHVS and CDR2 is FNYEAQ. The CDR3 runs 15 residues.